The 32 T cell receptor beta chains below come from one sample, sequenced in a study of Ad26.COV2.S vaccination and SARS-CoV-2 variants. Described treatment: 15 to 20 received Ad26.COV2.S at low or high dose, single or two shots; 5 received placebo; per-sample allocation not given. Sampling was done on day 63 after the first vaccine or placebo injection. The assay was immunoSEQ multiplex PCR, and TCRdb's table has in-frame clones only and misses some. The sample carries about 430,000 clones, more than 80% recorded once. The sequencing used peripheral blood, collected in a trial of Ad26.COV2.S vaccine versus placebo. The origin of the receptors is a person aged 18-65 years who received the Ad26.COV2.S COVID-19 vaccine or a placebo.

The V call is TRBV9, the J call TRBJ2-1; 9 bases are shared with TRBD2. Trimming took 3 bases from V and 4 from J; bases not matched to a gene: 5. Germline V gives CDR1 SGDLS, CDR2 YYNGEE. The length of the CDR3 is 15 residues. CDR3 coding DNA: TGTGCCAGCAGCGCTAGACTAGCGGTTTACAATGAGCAGTTCTTC. This sequence encodes CASSARLAVYNEQFF.

This chain uses TRBV7-2 with TRBJ1-5; a weak D match, TRBD1 (5 bases). CDR1 is SGHTA, CDR2 FQGNSA, per germline. The ends were cut back, 4 bases at V and 0 bases at J, with 10 bases in the middle. The CDR3 loop spans 15 amino acids. The CDR3 loop reads CASSWGRDSNQPQHF. In DNA, the CDR3 is TGTGCCAGCAGCTGGGGCAGGGATAGCAATCAGCCCCAGCATTTT.

This sequence joins TRBV18 and TRBJ1-2, with D maybe TRBD1 (6 bases). V dropped 3 bases and J dropped 6 bases, with 14 bases sitting between them. The CDR3 is 14 residues long. From germline, CDR1 is KGHSH and CDR2 LQKENI. The CDR3 loop reads CASSPVGASDGYTF. CDR3 nucleotide sequence: TGTGCCAGCTCACCCGTGGGGGCTAGCGATGGCTACACCTTC.

This chain connects TRBV2 to TRBJ2-1; D is ambiguous. The germline gives CDR1 SNHLY, CDR2 FYNNEI. This CDR3 comprises 13 residues. V was clipped by 4 bases and J by 5 bases, with 9 bases between them. DNA of the CDR3: TGTGCCAGCAGTGTGGTTACCCACAATGAGCAGTTCTTC. Its protein product is CASSVVTHNEQFF.

The chain has TRBV7-2 and TRBJ2-1; TRBD2 matches at 12 bases. CDR1 is SGHTA and CDR2 is FQGNSA in the germline V gene. V was clipped by 3 bases and J by 4 bases; unmatched bases: 7. This CDR3 has 17 amino acids. The CDR3 nucleotides are TGTGCCAGCAGCTTGGGGGCTAGCGGGAGGGCTTACAATGAGCAGTTCTTC. The encoded protein is CASSLGASGRAYNEQFF.

The chain links TRBV5-4 to TRBJ2-3; TRBD2 matches 9 bases. CDR1 and CDR2 (germline): SGHNT, YYREEE (reference sequence). The CDR3 runs 16 residues. The J segment lost 3 bases and the V segment lost 0 bases, leaving 5 bases of the junction unmatched. The CDR3, as DNA: TGTGCCAGCAGCTTGGGACTAGCGGTAGGGACAGATACGCAGTATTTT. This gives the protein CASSLGLAVGTDTQYF. The full variable domain, its missing parts supplied by reference TRBV5-4 and TRBJ2-3, is ETGVTQSPTHLIKTRGQQVTLRCSSQSGHNTVSWYQQALGQGPQFIFQYYREEENGRGNFPPRFSGLQFPNYSSELNVNALELDDSALYLCASSLGLAVGTDTQYFGPGTRLTVL.

The gene calls are TRBV12-5 and TRBJ2-2; possible D gene TRBD1, 6 bases. The V end was cut by 1 base, the J end by 4 bases, with 13 bases between. Germline V gene data show CDR1 as LGHNT and CDR2 as FRNRAP. This CDR3 is built from 16 residues. CDR3 sequence reads: CASGLGGQGLTGELFF. Here the CDR3 DNA reads TGTGCTAGTGGTTTGGGGGGACAAGGACTCACCGGGGAGCTGTTTTTT.

This sequence joins TRBV7-6 and TRBJ1-4; D is possibly TRBD1 (5 bases). CDR1 SGHVS and CDR2 FNYEAQ come from the germline V gene. This CDR3 is built from 15 residues. V was shortened by 5 bases and J by 7 bases, with 17 bases between the two germline ends. The CDR3 DNA reads as TGTGCCAGCAGCCCTCAGACAGCCGAGGTTGAAAAACTGTTTTTT. Translated: CASSPQTAEVEKLFF.

V and J are TRBV7-8 and TRBJ1-6; D is perhaps TRBD1 (6 bases). This CDR3 is 14 amino acids long. The V end lost 6 bases, the J end lost 7 bases, and 13 bases lay between the germline ends. Germline values: CDR1 SGHVS, CDR2 FQNEAQ. In DNA, the CDR3 is TGTGCCAGCAGTTCCGGGGGGGCCAATTCACCCCTCCACTTT. It encodes CASSSGGANSPLHF.

The chain uses TRBV13 and TRBJ1-1; D gene unclear. V was shortened by 4 bases and J by 4 bases, with 7 bases between the two germline ends. In germline, CDR1 is PRHDT, CDR2 FYEKMQ (reference sequence). This CDR3 region has 12 residues. This chain's CDR3 is CASSSTVTEAFF. CDR3 coding DNA: TGTGCCAGCAGCTCGACGGTCACTGAAGCTTTCTTT.

This clone was detected only once. The V call is TRBV7-2, the J call TRBJ1-5; D not resolved. V lost 3 bases and J 4 bases, leaving 16 bases between the germline ends. This CDR3 has 16 residues. The germline V gene encodes CDR1 SGHTA and CDR2 FQGNSA. The CDR3 here is CASSLVGSSGNQPQHF. The CDR3 DNA sequence: TGTGCCAGCAGCTTGGTAGGGTCCAGTGGGAATCAGCCCCAGCATTTT.

This chain connects TRBV7-9 to TRBJ2-3, with D perhaps matching TRBD2 (5 bases). Trimming took 1 base from V and 0 from J, leaving 11 bases between them. CDR1 is SEHNR and CDR2 is FQNEAQ in the germline V gene (reference sequence). The CDR3 consists of 16 residues. CDR3 loop: CASSLVDSVSTDTQYF. CDR3 bases: TGTGCCAGCAGCTTAGTGGATAGCGTTAGCACAGATACGCAGTATTTT.

The chain couples TRBV12-3 or TRBV12-4 to TRBJ1-5, with D hard to call. CDR3 size: 13 residues. Trimming removed 2 bases from V and 4 bases from J, with 6 bases in between. The CDR3 nucleotides read TGTGCCAGCAGTTTATTTGGGAATCAGCCCCAGCATTTT. Translating it yields CASSLFGNQPQHF.

The rearrangement uses TRBV6-8 and TRBJ2-2, with 10 positions matching TRBD1. Germline CDR1 reads MNHGY; CDR2 reads SAAAGT. The CDR3 sequence is 19 residues long. The junction had 12 bases not matched to a gene; V was cut back by 4 bases and J by 1 base. The CDR3 here is CASSLGTGVSPRNTGELFF. The CDR3 DNA reads TGTGCCAGCAGTTTAGGGACAGGGGTTTCTCCCCGGAACACCGGGGAGCTGTTTTTT.

V usage is TRBV7-6 and J usage is TRBJ1-1; perhaps TRBD1 as D (6 bases). Per the germline V gene, CDR1 is SGHVS and CDR2 is FNYEAQ. Between the trimmed V and J ends, which lost 4 bases and 0 bases, there was a span of 18 bases. CDR3 length: 17 amino acids. In DNA, the CDR3 is TGTGCCAGCAGCTCTAACCGGGGGCAAATTATGAACACTGAAGCTTTCTTT. Its translation: CASSSNRGQIMNTEAFF.

As regards this clone: Other nucleotide sequences in the sample specify the same CDR3. J is TRBJ1-2 and V is TRBV18; D unclear. The ends were cut back, 2 bases at V and 2 bases at J, with 6 bases in the middle. There are 13 residues in the CDR3. CDR1 KGHSH and CDR2 LQKENI come from the germline V gene. CDR3 in DNA: TGTGCCAGCTCACCAGGCGGGAACTATGGCTACACCTTC. This translates into CASSPGGNYGYTF. The full variable domain, rest sourced from reference TRBV18 and TRBJ1-2, is NAGVMQNPRHLVRRRGQEARLRCSPMKGHSHVYWYRQLPEEGLKFMVYLQKENIIDESGMPKERFSAEFPKEGPSILRIQQVVRGDSAAYFCASSPGGNYGYTFGSGTRLTVV.

The chain uses TRBV20-1 and TRBJ2-1; TRBD2 aligns across 7 bases. This CDR3 is built from 15 residues. J gave up 2 bases and V 3 bases, and 7 bases lay outside the gene matches. The germline gives CDR1 DFQATT, CDR2 SNEGSKA (reference sequence). The CDR3 sequence: CSASRSSGAYNEQFF. Here the CDR3 DNA reads TGCAGTGCTAGTAGGTCTAGCGGAGCCTACAATGAGCAGTTCTTC.

The chain is built from TRBV6-1 and TRBJ2-7; 9 bases are shared with TRBD2. Germline CDR1 reads MNHNS; CDR2 reads SASEGT. This CDR3 has 15 amino acids. The trim removed 1 base at V and 7 bases at J, leaving 8 bases unmatched. CDR3: CASSEGGSGGVEQYF. CDR3 nucleotides: TGTGCCAGCAGTGAAGGGGGTAGCGGGGGAGTTGAGCAGTACTTC.

This chain connects TRBV5-1 to TRBJ2-1; 10 nucleotides agree with TRBD1. This CDR3 contains 16 residues. Looked up from germline, CDR1 is SGHRS and CDR2 is YFSETQ. V gave up 0 bases and J gave up 6 bases; unmatched junction bases: 6. CDR3: CASSLAPGQGTNEQFF. Here the CDR3 DNA reads TGCGCCAGCAGCTTGGCCCCGGGACAGGGGACCAATGAGCAGTTCTTC.

A few counts support this clone. CDR3 in amino acids: CASSGGTGWNTEAFF. CDR3 nucleotide sequence: TGTGCCAGCAGCGGGGGGACAGGGTGGAACACTGAAGCTTTCTTT. V is TRBV5-6 and J is TRBJ1-1; 9 bases are shared with TRBD1. Looked up from germline, CDR1 is SGHDT and CDR2 is YYEEEE. This CDR3 is 15 amino acids long. Trimming cost V 4 bases and J 1 base; bases outside gene matches: 5.

The rearrangement links TRBV4-1 to TRBJ1-4, with a possible D match to TRBD1 (5 bases). This CDR3 has 15 residues. V was clipped by 1 base and J by 2 bases, with 8 bases between them. Germline V gene lookup returns CDR1 MGHRA and CDR2 YSYEKL. The CDR3 region has the DNA TGCGCCAGCAGCCAAGCGGGGGGGACTAATGAAAAACTGTTTTTT. Its translation: CASSQAGGTNEKLFF.

In DNA form, the CDR3 reads TGCGCCAGCAGTCGAGGCAGGGGGCTTTGTGGCTACACCTTC. Its protein product is CASSRGRGLCGYTF. This chain uses TRBV23-1 with TRBJ1-2; TRBD1 agrees at 8 bases. TRBV23-1 is labeled an ORF, and its function is uncertain. The junction had 8 bases not matched to a gene; V was cut back by 4 bases and J by 7 bases. This CDR3 comprises 14 residues.

The CDR3 bases are TGTGCCAGCAGCGCCTTTGCGGGAGGATCCTACGAGCAGTACTTC. Translating it yields CASSAFAGGSYEQYF. This chain uses TRBV7-3 with TRBJ2-7; 8 bases are a match to TRBD2. V dropped 5 bases and J dropped 1; count of bases not matched to a gene: 7. The CDR3 is 15 residues long. The germline gives CDR1 SGHTA, CDR2 FQGTGA.

This sequence joins TRBV19 and TRBJ2-3; 14 nucleotides agree with TRBD2. CDR1 and CDR2 from the germline V gene are LNHDA and SQIVND (reference sequence). Trimming removed 9 bases from V and 1 base from J; junction bases left unmatched: 3. The CDR3 loop spans 15 amino acids. CDR3 sequence: CASLTSGRGTDTQYF. For the CDR3, the DNA is TGTGCCAGCCTGACTAGCGGGAGGGGCACAGATACGCAGTATTTT.

The J gene is TRBJ1-2, the V gene TRBV12-5, with D uncertain. V lost 0 bases and J 5 bases, leaving 4 bases between the germline ends. Germline-derived CDR1 and CDR2 are LGHNT and FRNRAP. This CDR3 has 12 amino acids. The CDR3 region is CASGLVHYGYTF. The CDR3 DNA is TGTGCTAGTGGTTTGGTGCATTATGGCTACACCTTC.

The chain carries TRBV5-8 and TRBJ2-7, with D unclear. V lost 0 bases and J 4 bases, leaving 14 bases between the germline ends. The CDR3 extends over 15 amino acids. Germline-derived CDR1 and CDR2 are SGHTS and YDEGEE. The CDR3 sequence: CASSLAGSVDYEQYF. The CDR3 DNA follows: TGTGCCAGCAGCTTGGCCGGATCTGTCGATTACGAGCAGTACTTC. Looking up the rest from reference TRBV5-8 and TRBJ2-7 gives the full variable domain: EAGVTQSPTHLIKTRGQQATLRCSPISGHTSVYWYQQALGLGLQFLLWYDEGEERNRGNFPPRFSGRQFPNYSSELNVNALELEDSALYLCASSLAGSVDYEQYFGPGTRLTVT.

The rearrangement links TRBV7-8 to TRBJ2-3, with TRBD2 as a possible D gene (6 bases). This CDR3 has 16 residues. Germline-derived CDR1 and CDR2 are SGHVS and FQNEAQ. The ends were cut back, 0 bases at V and 4 bases at J, with 14 bases in the middle. Written as DNA, the CDR3 is TGTGCCAGCAGCTTAGCGCCGGGCGGGAATGCAGATACGCAGTATTTT. This gives the protein CASSLAPGGNADTQYF.

This chain joins TRBV6-5 and TRBJ1-1; unclear D gene. CDR3 length equals 14 residues. From germline, CDR1 is MNHEY and CDR2 SVGAGI. Trimming shortened V by 6 bases and J by 1 base, and 12 bases separated the two germline ends. CDR3 region: CASRNPTTNTEAFF. CDR3 DNA sequence: TGTGCCAGCAGGAATCCGACAACGAACACTGAAGCTTTCTTT.

The chain uses TRBV18 and TRBJ2-3; D is unclear. V gave up 2 bases and J gave up 1 base, with 7 bases separating them. Germline loops: CDR1 KGHSH, CDR2 LQKENI. The CDR3 contains 14 residues. CDR3 nucleotide sequence: TGTGCCAGCTCACCAGCCTTAGGCACAGATACGCAGTATTTT. Protein sequence: CASSPALGTDTQYF.

The DNA for the CDR3 is TGTGCCAGCAGCCGCCAGGGATCGAACACCGGGGAGCTGTTTTTT. Translation: CASSRQGSNTGELFF. The chain couples TRBV7-9 to TRBJ2-2, with TRBD1 as a possible D gene (5 bases). The CDR3 is made up of 15 amino acids. The V end was cut by 5 bases, the J end by 0 bases, with 10 bases between. Germline lookup yields CDR1 SEHNR and CDR2 FQNEAQ (reference sequence).

V is TRBV10-3 and J is TRBJ1-5; possible D gene TRBD1, 5 bases. The CDR3 spans 15 residues. In germline, CDR1 is ENHRY, CDR2 SYGVKD. Trimming cost V 0 bases and J 4 bases, with 10 bases left between them. DNA of the CDR3: TGTGCCATCAGTGAGTCGGGGGAAGAAAATCAGCCCCAGCATTTT. This codes for CAISESGEENQPQHF.

The chain carries TRBV6-5 and TRBJ1-3; D not resolved. V was trimmed by 0 bases and J by 7 bases, leaving 10 bases between them. This CDR3 is 14 amino acids long. In germline, CDR1 is MNHEY, CDR2 SVGAGI. CDR3 amino acids: CASSYSIRVNTIYF. The CDR3, as DNA: TGTGCCAGCAGTTACTCGATAAGGGTGAACACCATATATTTT.